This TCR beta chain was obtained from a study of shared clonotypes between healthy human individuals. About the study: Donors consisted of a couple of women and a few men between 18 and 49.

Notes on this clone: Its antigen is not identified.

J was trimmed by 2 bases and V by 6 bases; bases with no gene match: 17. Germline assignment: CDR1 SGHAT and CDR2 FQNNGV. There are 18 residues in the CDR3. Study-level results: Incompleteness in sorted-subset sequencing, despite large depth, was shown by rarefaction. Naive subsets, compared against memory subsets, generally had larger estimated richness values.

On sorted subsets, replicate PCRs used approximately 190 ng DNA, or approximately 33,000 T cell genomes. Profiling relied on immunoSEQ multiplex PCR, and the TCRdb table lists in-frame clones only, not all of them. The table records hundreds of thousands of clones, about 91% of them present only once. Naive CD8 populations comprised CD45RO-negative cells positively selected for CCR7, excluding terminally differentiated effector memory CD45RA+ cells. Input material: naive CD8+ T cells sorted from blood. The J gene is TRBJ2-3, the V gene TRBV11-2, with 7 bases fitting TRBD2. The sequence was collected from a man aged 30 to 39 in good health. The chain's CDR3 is CASRSGRGEGLNTDTQYF. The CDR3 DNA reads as TGTGCCAGCAGGTCGGGGAGAGGGGAGGGCCTTAACACAGATACGCAGTATTTT.